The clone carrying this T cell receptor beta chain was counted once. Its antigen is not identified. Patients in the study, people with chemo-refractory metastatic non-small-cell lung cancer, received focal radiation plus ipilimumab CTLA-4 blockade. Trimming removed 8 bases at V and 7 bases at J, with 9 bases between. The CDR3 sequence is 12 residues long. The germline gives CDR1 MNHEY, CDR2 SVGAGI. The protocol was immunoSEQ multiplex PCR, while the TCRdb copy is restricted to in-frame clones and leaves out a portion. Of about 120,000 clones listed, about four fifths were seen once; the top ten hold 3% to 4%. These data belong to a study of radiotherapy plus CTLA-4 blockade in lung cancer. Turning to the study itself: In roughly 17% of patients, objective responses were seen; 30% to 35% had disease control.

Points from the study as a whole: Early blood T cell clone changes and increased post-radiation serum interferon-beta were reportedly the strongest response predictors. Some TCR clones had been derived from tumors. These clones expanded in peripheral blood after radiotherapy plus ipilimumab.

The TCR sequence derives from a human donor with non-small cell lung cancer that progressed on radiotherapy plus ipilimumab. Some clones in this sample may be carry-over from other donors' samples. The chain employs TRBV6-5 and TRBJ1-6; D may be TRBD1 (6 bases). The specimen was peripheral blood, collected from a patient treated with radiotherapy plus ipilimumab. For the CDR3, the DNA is TGTGCCAGCGCCAGGGGCAATTCACCCCTCCACTTT. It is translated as CASARGNSPLHF.